What follows is one T cell receptor beta chain and its context. Its antigen is undetermined. Data came from immunoSEQ multiplex PCR; TCRdb stores just in-frame clones and leaves some out. The repertoire holds approximately 44,000 clones, with around 81% as singletons. V dropped 0 bases and J dropped 3 bases, with 5 bases sitting between them. CDR1 is LGHDT and CDR2 is YNNKEL in the germline V gene (reference sequence). The length of the CDR3 is 13 residues. The data originate from a study of T cell responses to AZD1222 COVID-19 vaccine. Findings of the study overall: CD4 TCRs covered the whole spike, strongest at regions 160-218 and 743-854. Repertoires were obtained only post-peak T cell response.

Sequencing was performed on peripheral blood, taken on day 0 of AZD1222 vaccination. The rearrangement uses TRBV3-1 (or the pseudogene TRBV3-2) and TRBJ1-2; D gene uncertain. The source is an adult in good health. The CDR3 spells CASSQEGHYGYTF. The CDR3 nucleotides are TGTGCCAGCAGCCAAGAAGGGCACTATGGCTACACCTTC.